The 29 T cell receptor beta chains below all came from one sample that was sequenced in a study of identical twins. Each CDR3 protein gets one entry after TCRdb re-called the 5' RACE reads with MiXCR. This sample has some 250,000 distinct CDR3 sequences, with 12% found just once. The same specimen was also included in a second study, on yellow fever vaccine responses in identical twins.

The sample was memory (CD45RO+) T cells sorted from blood. All receptors derive from a woman younger than 30 in good health.

V usage is TRBV27 and J usage is TRBJ2-3, with no clear D. The CDR3 loop spans 15 amino acids. The germline gives CDR1 MNHEY, CDR2 SMNVEV (reference sequence). V was trimmed by 3 bases and J by 2 bases, leaving 12 bases between them. In DNA form, the CDR3 reads TGTGCCAGCAGTTTGGAAGCGCGAATCACAGATACGCAGTATTTT. Translation: CASSLEARITDTQYF.

This clonotype was detected many times. The rearrangement uses TRBV5-1 and TRBJ2-2; tentative D call: TRBD1 (6 bases). The CDR3 runs to 15 residues. In germline, CDR1 is SGHRS, CDR2 YFSETQ. Trimming took 1 base from V and 4 from J, leaving 11 bases between them. CDR3 residues: CASSLNTGLTGELFF. CDR3 sequence (DNA): TGCGCCAGCAGCTTGAATACAGGGCTCACCGGGGAGCTGTTTTTT.

There are a few counts of this clonotype. V gene TRBV25-1 combines with J gene TRBJ2-2; D remains unclear. V lost 6 bases and J lost 7, with 12 bases in between. CDR1 is MGHDK and CDR2 is SYGVNS in the germline V gene. The CDR3 covers 13 residues. The CDR3 nucleotides are TGTGCCAGCAGACCGAGTCTGATCGGGGAGCTGTTTTTT. Translation gives CASRPSLIGELFF.

The rearrangement links TRBV6-5 to TRBJ2-7; possible D gene TRBD1, 6 bases. The CDR3 is 14 amino acids. CDR1 is MNHEY, CDR2 SVGAGI, per germline. Trimming pared 0 bases from V and 4 bases from J, leaving 10 bases between. The CDR3 protein is CASSYSSTGYEQYF. CDR3 nucleotides: TGTGCCAGCAGTTACTCGAGCACAGGGTACGAGCAGTACTTC.

This clonotype has just a few counts. V usage is TRBV19 and J usage is TRBJ2-2, with TRBD1 identical over 11 bases. With 4 bases clipped from V and 4 bases from J, the junction kept 11 bases outside the gene matches. This CDR3 is 18 amino acids long. In germline, CDR1 is LNHDA, CDR2 SQIVND (reference sequence). This chain's CDR3 is CASSNEGQGVLVTGELFF. The CDR3 DNA follows: TGTGCCAGTAGTAACGAGGGACAGGGGGTTCTTGTCACCGGGGAGCTGTTTTTT.

This clonotype was detected ten times or more. The J gene is TRBJ1-1, the V gene TRBV11-2; 9 bases match TRBD1. The CDR3 totals 14 residues. J was trimmed by 10 bases and V by 1 base; bases with no gene match: 7. CDR1 is SGHAT, CDR2 FQNNGV, per germline. The CDR3 here is CASSLGYRGLGAFF. The CDR3 DNA is TGTGCCAGCAGCTTAGGCTACAGGGGGCTAGGAGCTTTCTTT.

This clonotype came up many times. The rearrangement joins TRBV5-1 to TRBJ1-3, with D perhaps matching TRBD1 (5 bases). The CDR3 is 14 residues long. Germline V CDR1 and CDR2: SGHRS, YFSETQ. The V end lost 5 bases, the J end lost 4 bases, and 13 bases lay between the germline ends. CDR3 region: CASSQGGNGNTIYF. In DNA form, the CDR3 reads TGCGCCAGCAGTCAGGGAGGCAACGGAAACACCATATATTTT.

This clonotype was recorded a few times. The rearrangement uses TRBV20-1 and TRBJ2-1, with D possibly matching TRBD1 (5 bases). The CDR3 covers 11 residues. Trimming cost V 5 bases and J 6 bases, with 8 bases left between them. CDR1 is DFQATT, CDR2 SNEGSKA, per germline (reference sequence). CDR3 residues: CSALRGNEQFF. In nucleotides, the CDR3 is TGCAGTGCTCTTAGGGGCAATGAGCAGTTCTTC.

This clonotype was seen a few times. This chain connects TRBV3-1 to TRBJ2-2, with D perhaps matching TRBD1 (6 bases). Germline lookup yields CDR1 LGHDT and CDR2 YNNKEL (reference sequence). V gave up 4 bases and J gave up 2 bases, with 14 bases separating them. CDR3 length: 16 residues. As DNA, the CDR3 is TGTGCCAGCAGCCTCTCCAGGACAGCAAACACCGGGGAGCTGTTTTTT. As protein: CASSLSRTANTGELFF.

This clonotype was observed at least ten times. The J gene is TRBJ2-3, the V gene TRBV20-1, with 7 bases matching TRBD2. The V segment lost 6 bases and the J segment 4 bases; nucleotides outside the gene matches: 10. CDR1 DFQATT and CDR2 SNEGSKA come from the germline V gene (reference sequence). The CDR3 sequence is 14 residues long. CDR3 loop: CSAPRGGAPDTQYF. For the CDR3, the DNA is TGCAGTGCCCCTAGGGGAGGGGCGCCAGATACGCAGTATTTT.

This chain uses TRBV9 with TRBJ2-3, with 8 bases fitting TRBD2. The V gene's germline CDR1 is SGDLS and CDR2 YYNGEE. V was clipped by 4 bases and J by 6 bases; unmatched bases: 10. CDR3 length: 15 residues. CDR3 sequence (DNA): TGTGCCAGCAGCCTCGGCGGGAGGACGGGGGATACGCAGTATTTT. This codes for CASSLGGRTGDTQYF.

This clonotype was seen a handful of times. The chain has TRBV20-1 and TRBJ2-7; 12 bases map to TRBD2. This CDR3 has 18 residues. J was trimmed by 2 bases and V by 1 base; bases with no gene match: 12. The germline CDR1 and CDR2 sequences are DFQATT and SNEGSKA (reference sequence). The CDR3, as DNA: TGCAGTGCTAGAGGAGAGGCTAGCGGGAGGGCCTTCACCTACGAGCAGTACTTC. Translation gives CSARGEASGRAFTYEQYF.

This clonotype was found a few times. The chain is built from TRBV10-3 and TRBJ2-1, with 10 bases lining up with TRBD1. Losses at the gene ends were 10 bases for V and 5 bases for J; bases not matched to a gene: 11. Germline CDR1 reads ENHRY; CDR2 reads SYGVKD. This CDR3 is built from 15 residues. The CDR3, as DNA: TGTGCCAGTCGACCGAGACAGGGGGCGGACAATGAGCAGTTCTTC. Protein sequence: CASRPRQGADNEQFF.

This clonotype was seen repeatedly, ten times or more. The gene calls are TRBV5-4 and TRBJ2-7, with TRBD2 matching 7 bases. The germline CDR1 and CDR2 sequences are SGHNT and YYREEE (reference sequence). The CDR3 is 15 amino acids. J lost 0 bases, V lost 4 bases, and 7 bases had no gene match. The CDR3 sequence is CASSVGGLNSYEQYF. The CDR3 DNA reads TGTGCCAGCAGCGTCGGGGGACTAAACTCCTACGAGCAGTACTTC.

This clonotype was counted a few times. The J gene is TRBJ1-1, the V gene TRBV19; 9 bases fit TRBD1. The germline gives CDR1 LNHDA, CDR2 SQIVND (reference sequence). CDR3 length: 17 residues. Trimming cost V 6 bases and J 1 base; bases outside gene matches: 12. The CDR3 DNA follows: TGTGCCAGTAGGACCGACCTCCTGGGACAGGGGAACACTGAAGCTTTCTTT. Protein sequence: CASRTDLLGQGNTEAFF.

There are a few counts of this clonotype. The chain combines TRBV10-3 with TRBJ2-1; D unresolved. The CDR3 spans 13 residues. CDR1 and CDR2 from the germline V gene are ENHRY and SYGVKD. Trimming removed 5 bases from V and 5 bases from J, with 10 bases in between. The CDR3 region is CAISRTLNNEQFF. The CDR3 bases are TGTGCCATCAGTCGGACCCTAAACAATGAGCAGTTCTTC.

The rearrangement joins TRBV6-1 to TRBJ2-2; a weak D match, TRBD2 (6 bases). CDR3 length: 13 amino acids. The V end lost 7 bases, the J end lost 6 bases, and 12 bases lay between the germline ends. CDR1 is MNHNS, CDR2 SASEGT, per germline. The CDR3 protein is CASTGEKAGELFF. DNA for the CDR3: TGTGCCAGCACGGGGGAAAAAGCCGGGGAGCTGTTTTTT.

This clonotype turned up a few times. This rearrangement joins TRBV2 to TRBJ2-3; D not resolved. Germline V gene data show CDR1 as SNHLY and CDR2 as FYNNEI. Trimming left V 2 bases short and J 1 base short, with 7 bases between. This CDR3 is 14 amino acids long. The DNA of the CDR3 is TGTGCCAGCAGTGAACTACGGGGCACAGATACGCAGTATTTT. Translating gives CASSELRGTDTQYF.

V usage is TRBV12-3 or TRBV12-4 and J usage is TRBJ1-1; no definite D call. The V gene lost 7 bases and the J gene lost 6 bases, with 9 bases spanning the gap. The CDR3 is made up of 11 amino acids. The DNA of the CDR3 is TGTGCCAGCAACCCAGTGGCTGAAGCTTTCTTT. It yields the protein CASNPVAEAFF.

The V call is TRBV5-4, the J call TRBJ2-1, with a possible D match to TRBD2 (6 bases). Trimming pared 5 bases from V and 7 bases from J, leaving 19 bases between. This CDR3 spans 15 amino acids. The germline V gene has CDR1 SGHNT and CDR2 YYREEE (reference sequence). The CDR3 DNA sequence: TGTGCCAGCAGTTACCTAGCGAACACTAGGAATGAGCAGTTCTTC. Translated: CASSYLANTRNEQFF.

The V call is TRBV6-1, the J call TRBJ2-1, with 10 nucleotides matching TRBD2. With 7 bases clipped from V and 0 bases from J, the junction kept 15 bases outside the gene matches. Looked up from germline, CDR1 is MNHNS and CDR2 is SASEGT. This CDR3 spans 19 amino acids. The CDR3 DNA reads as TGTGCCAGCACTCTTTTGACTAGCGGGCCGATGAGCTCCTACAATGAGCAGTTCTTC. Translating it yields CASTLLTSGPMSSYNEQFF.

The J gene is TRBJ1-2, the V gene TRBV28; no clear D. Trimming pared 2 bases from V and 4 bases from J, leaving 14 bases between. This CDR3 has 15 residues. CDR1 MDHEN and CDR2 SYDVKM come from the germline V gene. The chain's CDR3 is CASSLDAGWVYGYTF. CDR3 nucleotides: TGTGCCAGCAGTTTAGATGCGGGGTGGGTCTATGGCTACACCTTC.

This clonotype was seen repeatedly, ten times or more. The chain recombines TRBV20-1 with TRBJ1-2; D remains unclear. This CDR3 is built from 13 residues. Germline CDR1 and CDR2: DFQATT and SNEGSKA (reference sequence). The V and J ends lost 5 bases and 3 bases respectively, with 13 bases between them. The CDR3 is CSALMGGDYGYTF. The CDR3 nucleotides read TGCAGTGCTCTAATGGGAGGTGACTATGGCTACACCTTC.

This clonotype was observed a few times. The chain carries TRBV18 and TRBJ2-7; 7 nucleotides agree with TRBD1. The germline V gene has CDR1 KGHSH and CDR2 LQKENI. The CDR3 runs to 14 residues. V lost 3 bases, J lost 2 bases, and 4 bases stayed unmatched. CDR3 loop: CASSPDRQTYEQYF. CDR3 nucleotides: TGTGCCAGCTCACCGGACAGGCAAACCTACGAGCAGTACTTC.

The chain has TRBV4-1 and TRBJ2-7, with D perhaps TRBD2 (6 bases). The CDR3 has 14 amino acids. The V end was cut by 4 bases, the J end by 6 bases, with 16 bases between. CDR1 and CDR2 from the germline V gene are MGHRA and YSYEKL. DNA for the CDR3: TGCGCCAGCAGCCTCCTCAGGGCGGGGAGCGAGCAGTACTTC. Translation: CASSLLRAGSEQYF.

This clonotype was seen a few times. Sequence at one end of the junction differs from germline and may be a read error. The rearrangement joins TRBV7-7 to TRBJ2-2; 8 bases agree with TRBD1. CDR1 and CDR2 (germline): SSHAT, FNYEAQ (reference sequence). This CDR3 has 14 residues. Here the CDR3 DNA reads TGTGCTAGCAGCCGGACAGGGCACACCGGGGAGCTGTTTTTT. It translates to CASSRTGHTGELFF.

This clonotype was counted between two and nine times. This chain links TRBV12-3 or TRBV12-4 with TRBJ2-3; D is perhaps TRBD2 (6 bases). The CDR3 contains 14 residues. The ends were cut back, 6 bases at V and 0 bases at J, with 10 bases in the middle. Here the CDR3 reads CASRARGSTDTQYF. The CDR3, as DNA: TGTGCCAGCAGAGCACGGGGGAGCACAGATACGCAGTATTTT.

This clonotype was counted only a few times. This chain uses TRBV6-1 with TRBJ2-7; D not resolved. This CDR3 is 13 amino acids long. CDR1 is MNHNS, CDR2 SASEGT, per germline. V was shortened by 0 bases and J by 3 bases, with 6 bases between the two germline ends. The CDR3 spells CASSEALRYEQYF. The CDR3 DNA is TGTGCCAGCAGTGAAGCGCTCCGCTACGAGCAGTACTTC.

Ten or more counts support this clonotype. The chain recombines TRBV12-3 or TRBV12-4 with TRBJ2-3; D not certain. V was shortened by 5 bases and J by 6 bases, with 15 bases between the two germline ends. The CDR3 runs to 14 residues. CDR3 nucleotides: TGTGCCAGCAGTCCCCGTGGATTTAGGGATACGCAGTATTTT. Its protein product is CASSPRGFRDTQYF.